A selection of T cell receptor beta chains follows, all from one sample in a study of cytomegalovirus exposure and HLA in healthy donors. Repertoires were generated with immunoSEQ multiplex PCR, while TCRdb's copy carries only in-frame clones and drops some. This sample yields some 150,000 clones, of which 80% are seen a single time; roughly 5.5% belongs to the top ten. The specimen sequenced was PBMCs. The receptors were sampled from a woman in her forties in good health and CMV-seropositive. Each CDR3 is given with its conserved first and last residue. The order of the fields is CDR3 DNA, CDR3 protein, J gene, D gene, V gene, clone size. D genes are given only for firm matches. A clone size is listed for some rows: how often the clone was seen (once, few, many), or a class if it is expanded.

TGTGCCAGTAGTATAGGGAGGGACTACAATGAGCAGTTCTTC,CASSIGRDYNEQFF,TRBJ2-1,NA,TRBV19,NA
TGTGCCAGCCGTACTTGGCGGGAGATTAATGAGCAGTTCTTC,CASRTWREINEQFF,TRBJ2-1,TRBD2,TRBV28,NA
TGTGCCAGCAGGACAGGGTCCTACTACAATGAGCAGTTCTTC,CASRTGSYYNEQFF,TRBJ2-1,NA,TRBV21-1,few
TGTGCCAGCAGTTACCCCGGACAGGTAAACACCATATATTTT,CASSYPGQVNTIYF,TRBJ1-3,TRBD1,TRBV6-5,few
TGTGCCTGGAGTGTAGGCAGCGGAATGAACACTGAAGCTTTCTTT,CAWSVGSGMNTEAFF,TRBJ1-1,NA,TRBV30,NA
TGTGCTAGTGGTGGAGGACAGGGGACGTACAATGAGCAGTTCTTC,CASGGGQGTYNEQFF,TRBJ2-1,TRBD1,TRBV12-5,few
TGTGCCACCAGCGCCGGACTAGCGGGAGGAGCCGGGGAGCTGTTTTTT,CATSAGLAGGAGELFF,TRBJ2-2,TRBD2,TRBV15,NA
TGTGCCAGCGGGCTGAACACCGGGGAGCTGTTTTTT,CASGLNTGELFF,TRBJ2-2,NA,TRBV6-1,NA
TGTGCCAGCAGTGAAAGGGGACCCAGGGGGTATCCTGAAGCTTTCTTT,CASSERGPRGYPEAFF,TRBJ1-1,TRBD1,TRBV25-1,NA
TGCGCCAGCAGCTTGGAAAATCGGCCCCAGGAGGCCCAGTACTTC,CASSLENRPQEAQYF,TRBJ2-5,NA,TRBV5-1,NA
TGCGCCAGCAGCTTAGGGGGACAGGGCCATTACAATGAGCAGTTCTTC,CASSLGGQGHYNEQFF,TRBJ2-1,TRBD1,TRBV5-1,NA
TGTGCCAGCAGCTTAAACCCGGGGTCGCACACTGAAGCTTTCTTT,CASSLNPGSHTEAFF,TRBJ1-1,NA,TRBV7-3,NA
TGCGCCAGCAGCTTAATAGCGGGAGGTGAGCAGTTCTTC,CASSLIAGGEQFF,TRBJ2-1,TRBD2,TRBV5-1,NA
TGTGCCAGCAGCCAGGGACAGCAATTGGCCCAGTACTTC,CASSQGQQLAQYF,TRBJ2-5,TRBD1,TRBV7-9,once
TGTGCCAGCAGTCGAATCGGGGGGTCTGAAGCTTTCTTT,CASSRIGGSEAFF,TRBJ1-1,NA,TRBV6-6,NA
TGTGCCATCAGAACAGGGGTGAGCTACGAGCAGTACTTC,CAIRTGVSYEQYF,TRBJ2-7,TRBD1,TRBV10-3,NA
TGTGCCAGCAGCGTAGAGGTAGGGGGCACGGGCTACACCTTC,CASSVEVGGTGYTF,TRBJ1-2,TRBD1,TRBV9,NA
TGCGCCAGCGGGTTTGCAGGGAGGACTGAAGCTTTCTTT,CASGFAGRTEAFF,TRBJ1-1,NA,TRBV10-2,NA
TGCGCCAGCAGCCACGGACAGGGAGTCCAAGAGACCCAGTACTTC,CASSHGQGVQETQYF,TRBJ2-5,TRBD1,TRBV4-1,NA
TGTGCCAGTAATACAGGGGTGCTCTCTGGAAACACCATATATTTT,CASNTGVLSGNTIYF,TRBJ1-3,TRBD1,TRBV19,NA
TGTGCCAGCAGCCACCCCCCCCGTAGCGGGAGGTTTTCCACCGGGGAGCTGTTTTTT,CASSHPPRSGRFSTGELFF,TRBJ2-2,TRBD2,TRBV14,NA
TGCGCCAGCAGCTTGGTTCGGGGCTCCTACGAGCAGTACTTC,CASSLVRGSYEQYF,TRBJ2-7,NA,TRBV5-1,NA
TGTGCCAGCAGGCAAGCAGGGAGCAATCAGCCCCAGCATTTT,CASRQAGSNQPQHF,TRBJ1-5,NA,TRBV6-5,NA
TGTGCCAGCAGTGAACGGAGGGGAGAAAAACTGTTTTTT,CASSERRGEKLFF,TRBJ1-4,NA,TRBV6-1,NA
TGTGCCAGCAGCTCGACTAGCGGTCTAGCCAAAAACATTCAGTACTTC,CASSSTSGLAKNIQYF,TRBJ2-4,TRBD2,TRBV11-2,NA
TGTGCCAGCAGCTTGGGGCAGGGGCTCTTGCCGGGGCAAGAGACCCAGTACTTC,CASSLGQGLLPGQETQYF,TRBJ2-5,NA,TRBV5-6,NA
TGTGCCAGTAGTACTCCCCCTACCCTGCTAGTGGGTTCCTACAATGAGCAGTTCTTC,CASSTPPTLLVGSYNEQFF,TRBJ2-1,NA,TRBV19,NA
TGTGCCAGCAGGGTTCTAGCGGAGGAGGGAGATACGCAGTATTTT,CASRVLAEEGDTQYF,TRBJ2-3,TRBD2,TRBV7-9,NA
TGTGCCAGCAGCCAAGAGAACAGGGGGACCTATGGCTACACCTTC,CASSQENRGTYGYTF,TRBJ1-2,TRBD1,TRBV4-2,NA
TGTGCCAGCAGCCCGACAGGGATTGGTGGCTACACCTTC,CASSPTGIGGYTF,TRBJ1-2,TRBD1,TRBV6-5,NA
TGCGCCAGCAGCTCCCGATTGTTGCTAGCGGGAGTCTCCTACAATGAGCAGTTCTTC,CASSSRLLLAGVSYNEQFF,TRBJ2-1,TRBD2,TRBV5-1,once
TGTGCCAGCTCACCATCGGCGGGATACGGTAATGAAAAACTGTTTTTT,CASSPSAGYGNEKLFF,TRBJ1-4,NA,TRBV18,NA
TGCGCCAGCAGTGACGGGACTAGCGGGAGCGGAAAGCAGTACTTC,CASSDGTSGSGKQYF,TRBJ2-7,TRBD2,TRBV10-1,NA
TGTGCCAGCAGGAGACAGGGGATGTCCTACGAGCAGTACTTC,CASRRQGMSYEQYF,TRBJ2-7,TRBD1,TRBV5-6,NA
TGTGCCAGCTCGGTTTCTAACTATGGCTACACCTTC,CASSVSNYGYTF,TRBJ1-2,NA,TRBV28,NA
TGTGCCAGCAGCTCTAGTGCGAACACCGGGGAGCTGTTTTTT,CASSSSANTGELFF,TRBJ2-2,NA,TRBV7-6,NA
TGTGCCAGCAGTTATGAGCCTGCAACTAATGAAAAACTGTTTTTT,CASSYEPATNEKLFF,TRBJ1-4,NA,TRBV6-5,NA
TGTGCCAGCACCCTGACAGGGACGATGAACACTGAAGCTTTCTTT,CASTLTGTMNTEAFF,TRBJ1-1,TRBD1,TRBV27,once
TGTGCCAGCAGCTTCCTGACCGCACGCGGGGGGTATGGCTACACCTTC,CASSFLTARGGYGYTF,TRBJ1-2,NA,TRBV11-3,NA
TGTGCCAGCAGACAGGGGGCAGGGCAGCCCCAGCATTTT,CASRQGAGQPQHF,TRBJ1-5,TRBD1,TRBV28,few
TGTGCCAGCAGCTCTACAGGGGGCCGGGATGCTTTCTTT,CASSSTGGRDAFF,TRBJ1-1,TRBD1,TRBV5-4,NA
TGCAGCGTTGGGCAGGTTGAAGCTTTCTTT,CSVGQVEAFF,TRBJ1-1,NA,TRBV29-1,NA
TGTGCCAGCAGGACAGGGGACAACACCGGGGAGCTGTTTTTT,CASRTGDNTGELFF,TRBJ2-2,TRBD1,TRBV6-6,NA
TGTGCCAGTAGTATAGGGCGGGAGGGTCTCGGGGGAGAGACCCAGTACTTC,CASSIGREGLGGETQYF,TRBJ2-5,TRBD2,TRBV19,NA
TGTGCCAGCAGCCAAGATCTACAGGGTAGCAATCAGCCCCAGCATTTT,CASSQDLQGSNQPQHF,TRBJ1-5,NA,TRBV4-2,NA
TGTGCCAGCAGTTTATCTGGCAGGGTCCACGAGCAGTACTTC,CASSLSGRVHEQYF,TRBJ2-7,NA,TRBV28,few
TGTGCCAGCAGCTTAGATAATCGGGGGCAGTATTTT,CASSLDNRGQYF,TRBJ2-3,NA,TRBV11-2,NA
TGTGCCTGGAGCAGAGGGGTTCAGGGGTATCAGCCCCAGCATTTT,CAWSRGVQGYQPQHF,TRBJ1-5,NA,TRBV30,NA
TGTGCCAGCAGCTTTACTAGCGGCACCTACAATGAGCAGTTCTTC,CASSFTSGTYNEQFF,TRBJ2-1,TRBD2,TRBV5-6,NA
TGTGCCAGCAGTTTACGACAGGGGGCTGGACAGCCCCAGCATTTT,CASSLRQGAGQPQHF,TRBJ1-5,TRBD1,TRBV27,NA
TGTGCCAGCAGTTTGGACAGAAATCAGCCCCAGCATTTT,CASSLDRNQPQHF,TRBJ1-5,NA,TRBV28,few
TGTGCCTGGAGTGTTAGCGGGACGGACATTCAGTACTTC,CAWSVSGTDIQYF,TRBJ2-4,TRBD2,TRBV30,once
TGCAGCGTCCCCCCTCGAACGACTAGTCTAGGCGAGCAGTACTTC,CSVPPRTTSLGEQYF,TRBJ2-7,NA,TRBV29-1,NA
TGTGCCAGTAGTATCCCCCGCGGGACAGGGGTACACGAGCAGTACTTC,CASSIPRGTGVHEQYF,TRBJ2-7,TRBD1,TRBV19,NA
TGTGCCAGCAGTCGAACAGGGGTCTACGAGCAGTACTTC,CASSRTGVYEQYF,TRBJ2-7,TRBD1,TRBV27,NA